The source of this TCR beta chain is a study of read filtering for tumor transcriptome and immune sequencing. Whole-study context: R-ISS stage counts were eight or nine for I, about 15 for II, roughly seven for III. Study conclusions and caveats: This fraction held mixed bone marrow immune cells after CD138-negative sorting.

Every patient had bone marrow sampled while the disease was active. This clonotype was seen many times. Its antigen is not identified. The library was built from roughly 400 ng RNA with molecular barcoded adaptors for alpha/delta and beta/gamma chains. TCRdb reanalysed the reads using MiXCR and keeps one entry per CDR3 protein. The sample has approximately 140,000 distinct CDR3 sequences, approximately 13% seen once. The CDR3 has 14 amino acids. V shed 4 bases, J shed 5 bases, and the junction held 3 bases outside the gene matches. Germline V gene sequence: CDR1 KGHSH, CDR2 LQKENI. This sequence joins TRBV18 and TRBJ1-1, with 11 positions matching TRBD1. This TCR was recovered from a donor at least 40 years old with multiple myeloma. The sequencing input was a population of CD138-negative cells sorted from bone marrow. The CDR3 region has the DNA TGTGCCAGCTCACTGGGGACAGGGGGGACTGAAGCTTTCTTT. Its translation: CASSLGTGGTEAFF.